The clone carrying this T cell receptor beta chain came up once. What it binds is not known. Breast cancer patients provided tissue from their axillary draining lymph nodes. The sample originates from a study of breast tumors, draining lymph nodes, adjacent tissues. Study observations and caveats: Data only fit, rather than demonstrated, lymph node origin of most tumor T cells.

MiXCR was run by TCRdb on the multiplex PCR reads, yielding one entry per CDR3 protein. The sample lists under 350,000 distinct CDR3 sequences; 30% were seen once. The CDR3 has 17 amino acids. From germline, CDR1 is SNHLY and CDR2 FYNNEI. The V gene end was trimmed by 5 bases and the J gene end by 5 bases; junction bases not matched to a gene: 14. This chain links TRBV2 with TRBJ2-5; 10 bases are shared with TRBD2. The TCR sequence derives from a female donor with breast cancer. Some clones in this sample may be carry-over from other donors' samples. The sample was axillary lymph node tissue. As DNA, the CDR3 is TGTGCCAGCAGTCAGGCAGGGGACAGCGGGAGGGGGGAGACCCAGTACTTC. Its protein is CASSQAGDSGRGETQYF.